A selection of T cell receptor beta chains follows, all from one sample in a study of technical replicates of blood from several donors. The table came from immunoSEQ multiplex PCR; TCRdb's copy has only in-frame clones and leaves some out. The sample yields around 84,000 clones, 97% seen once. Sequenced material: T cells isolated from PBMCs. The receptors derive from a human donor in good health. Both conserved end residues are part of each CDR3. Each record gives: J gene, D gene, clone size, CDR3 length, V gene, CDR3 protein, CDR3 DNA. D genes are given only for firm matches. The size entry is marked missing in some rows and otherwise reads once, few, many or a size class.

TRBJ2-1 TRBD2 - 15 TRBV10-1 CASSGIAGGPNEQFF TGCGCCAGCAGTGGGATAGCGGGAGGGCCGAATGAGCAGTTCTTC
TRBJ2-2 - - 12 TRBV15 CATASGTGELFF TGTGCCACCGCGAGCGGAACCGGGGAGCTGTTTTTT
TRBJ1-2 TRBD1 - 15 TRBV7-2 CASSADRGPIYGYTF TGTGCCAGCAGCGCGGACAGGGGCCCTATCTATGGCTACACCTTC
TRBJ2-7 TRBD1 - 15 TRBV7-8 CASSPGTGPSYEQYF TGTGCCAGCAGCCCCGGGACAGGGCCCTCCTACGAGCAGTACTTC
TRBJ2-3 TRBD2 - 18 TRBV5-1 CASSLNARLAGGTDTQYF TGCGCCAGCAGCTTGAATGCCCGACTAGCGGGGGGCACAGATACGCAGTATTTT
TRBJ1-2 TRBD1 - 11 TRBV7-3 CASSQGQGYTF TGTGCCAGCAGTCAGGGACAGGGCTACACCTTC
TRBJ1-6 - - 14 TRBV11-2 CASSFRREGSPLHF TGTGCCAGCAGCTTTAGGAGGGAGGGATCACCCCTCCACTTT
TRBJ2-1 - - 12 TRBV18 CASSLPSNEQFF TGTGCCAGCTCACTACCTAGCAATGAGCAGTTCTTC
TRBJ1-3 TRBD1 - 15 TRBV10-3 CAISEWGTVGNTIYF TGTGCCATCAGTGAATGGGGGACAGTAGGAAACACCATATATTTT
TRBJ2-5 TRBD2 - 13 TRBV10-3 CAIARSGSETQYF TGTGCCATCGCCCGTAGCGGGAGCGAGACCCAGTACTTC
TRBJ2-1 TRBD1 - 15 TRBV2 CASSRQGAASNEQFF TGTGCCAGCAGTCGACAGGGGGCCGCTTCCAATGAGCAGTTCTTC
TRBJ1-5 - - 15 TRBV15 CATTTAPGGNQPQHF TGTGCCACCACGACAGCCCCGGGGGGCAATCAGCCCCAGCATTTT
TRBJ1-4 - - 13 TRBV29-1 CSVEQGINEKLFF TGCAGCGTTGAGCAGGGGATTAATGAAAAACTGTTTTTT
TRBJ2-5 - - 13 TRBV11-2 CASSRGAMETQYF TGTGCCAGCAGCCGCGGGGCCATGGAGACCCAGTACTTC
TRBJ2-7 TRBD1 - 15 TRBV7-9 CASSLSMTGPYEQYF TGTGCCAGCAGCTTATCTATGACAGGGCCCTACGAGCAGTACTTC
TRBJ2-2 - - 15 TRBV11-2 CASSSVRMNTGELFF TGTGCCAGCAGCTCGGTCAGGATGAACACCGGGGAGCTGTTTTTT
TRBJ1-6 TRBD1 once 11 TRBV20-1 CSADRGFALHF TGCAGTGCGGACAGGGGGTTCGCCCTCCACTTT
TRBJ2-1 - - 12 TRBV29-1 CSVPPSGNEQFF TGCAGCGTTCCGCCTTCCGGGAATGAGCAGTTCTTC
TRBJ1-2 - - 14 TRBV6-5 CASSGQSANYGYTF TGTGCCAGCAGTGGACAGTCAGCTAACTATGGCTACACCTTC
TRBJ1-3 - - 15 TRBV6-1 CASSEELVAGNTIYF TGTGCCAGCAGTGAAGAGCTAGTGGCAGGAAACACCATATATTTT
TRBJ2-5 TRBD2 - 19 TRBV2 CASSTLSGTSGSRGETQYF TGTGCCAGCAGTACTTTATCCGGGACTAGCGGGAGTAGAGGAGAGACCCAGTACTTC
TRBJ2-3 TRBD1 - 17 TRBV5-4 CASSLKGGTGSPDTQYF TGTGCCAGCAGCTTGAAGGGCGGGACAGGGAGCCCAGATACGCAGTATTTT
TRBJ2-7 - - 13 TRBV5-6 CTSSVLWGDEQYF TGTACCAGCAGCGTCCTGTGGGGAGACGAGCAGTACTTC
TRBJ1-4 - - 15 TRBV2 CASSKQGAGDEKLFF TGTGCCAGCAGTAAACAGGGAGCCGGAGATGAAAAACTGTTTTTT
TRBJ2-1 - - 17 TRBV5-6 CASSLGVSENPDNEQFF TGTGCCAGCAGCTTGGGAGTTAGCGAGAACCCCGACAATGAGCAGTTCTTC
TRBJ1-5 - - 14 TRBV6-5 CASSYGQFGQPQHF TGTGCCAGCAGTTACGGGCAGTTTGGTCAGCCCCAGCATTTT
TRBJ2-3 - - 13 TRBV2 CASSDTGIDTQYF TGTGCCAGCAGTGATACGGGGATTGATACGCAGTATTTT
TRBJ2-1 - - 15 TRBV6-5 CASSYSLSSYNEQFF TGTGCCAGCAGTTACTCCCTGAGCTCCTACAATGAGCAGTTCTTC
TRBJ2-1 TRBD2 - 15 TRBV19 CASTLSGRRDNEQFF TGTGCCAGTACCCTTAGCGGGAGGCGAGACAATGAGCAGTTCTTC
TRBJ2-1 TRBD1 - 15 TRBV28 CASSSAGQGINEQFF TGTGCCAGCAGTTCGGCGGGACAGGGGATCAATGAGCAGTTCTTC
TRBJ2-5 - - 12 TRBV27 CASRGLEETQYF TGTGCCAGCAGGGGACTGGAAGAGACCCAGTACTTC
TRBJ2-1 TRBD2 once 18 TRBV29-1 CSVDGMVSGTTAYNEQFF TGCAGCGTTGATGGTATGGTTAGCGGGACTACCGCCTACAATGAGCAGTTCTTC
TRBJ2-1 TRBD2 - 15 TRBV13 CASSFGGRAKDEQFF TGTGCCAGCAGCTTCGGAGGGAGGGCCAAGGATGAGCAGTTCTTC
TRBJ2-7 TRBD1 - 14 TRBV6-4 CASNTQDRECEQYF TGTGCCAGCAACACCCAAGACAGGGAATGCGAGCAGTACTTC
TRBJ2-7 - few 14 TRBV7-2 CASSFQDTFDEQYF TGTGCCAGCAGCTTCCAGGACACGTTCGACGAGCAGTACTTC
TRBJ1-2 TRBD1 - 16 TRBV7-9 CASSSRGDRDPYGYTF TGTGCCAGCAGCTCCCGAGGAGACAGGGATCCCTATGGCTACACCTTC
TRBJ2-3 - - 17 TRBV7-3 CASSPSLGRASTDTQYF TGTGCCAGCAGCCCTAGTTTAGGGCGGGCAAGCACAGATACGCAGTATTTT
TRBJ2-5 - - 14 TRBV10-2 CASSEGRGAETQYF TGCGCCAGCAGTGAGGGCAGGGGCGCGGAGACCCAGTACTTC
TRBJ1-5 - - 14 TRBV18 CASSPGGSNQPQHF TGTGCCAGCTCACCAGGGGGGAGCAATCAGCCCCAGCATTTT
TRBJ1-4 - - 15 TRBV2 CASISRITANEKLFF TGTGCCAGCATTAGCCGCATTACTGCTAATGAAAAACTGTTTTTT
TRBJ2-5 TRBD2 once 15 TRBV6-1 CATLPGGGLQETQYF TGTGCCACCCTCCCCGGGGGGGGTCTCCAAGAGACCCAGTACTTC
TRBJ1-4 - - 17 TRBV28 CASRPVPGTYRNEKLFF TGTGCCAGCAGGCCCGTTCCGGGGACTTACCGAAATGAAAAACTGTTTTTT
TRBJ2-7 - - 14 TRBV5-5 CASSTDPLGGEQYF TGTGCCAGCAGCACGGACCCGCTAGGAGGCGAGCAGTACTTC
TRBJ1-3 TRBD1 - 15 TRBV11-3 CASSSQGAFGNTIYF TGTGCCAGCAGCTCCCAGGGGGCCTTTGGAAACACCATATATTTT
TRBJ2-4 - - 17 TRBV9 CASSVGAAGAAKNIQYF TGTGCCAGCAGCGTAGGGGCAGCGGGCGCAGCCAAAAACATTCAGTACTTC
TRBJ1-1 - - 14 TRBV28 CASSLAGADTEAFF TGTGCCAGCAGTTTAGCAGGGGCTGACACTGAAGCTTTCTTT
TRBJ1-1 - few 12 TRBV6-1 CASSPDFPGAFF TGTGCCAGCTCCCCCGATTTCCCCGGAGCTTTCTTT
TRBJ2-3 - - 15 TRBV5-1 CASSLGGGGTDTQYF TGCGCCAGCAGCTTGGGGGGCGGGGGCACAGATACGCAGTATTTT
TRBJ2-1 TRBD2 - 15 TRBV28 CASSLPGLAGDEQFF TGTGCCAGCAGTTTACCGGGACTAGCGGGAGACGAGCAGTTCTTC
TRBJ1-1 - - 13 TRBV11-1 CASSLVPGVEAFF TGTGCCAGCAGCTTAGTGCCGGGTGTGGAAGCTTTCTTT
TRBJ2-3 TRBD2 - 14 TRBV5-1 CASGASGNVDTQYF TGCGCCAGCGGTGCTAGCGGGAATGTAGATACGCAGTATTTT
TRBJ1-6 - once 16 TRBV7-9 CASSLHRGSYNSPLHF TGTGCCAGCAGCTTGCATAGGGGCTCCTATAATTCACCCCTCCACTTT
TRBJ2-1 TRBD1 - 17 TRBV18 CASSPLPGTGKPNEQFF TGTGCCAGCTCACCACTTCCCGGGACAGGGAAGCCCAATGAGCAGTTCTTC
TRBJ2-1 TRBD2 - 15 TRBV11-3 CASSDSGRGYNEQFF TGTGCCAGCAGCGATAGCGGGAGAGGTTACAATGAGCAGTTCTTC
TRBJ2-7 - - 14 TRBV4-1 CASSQYLQGDEQYF TGCGCCAGCAGCCAGTACTTACAGGGCGACGAGCAGTACTTC
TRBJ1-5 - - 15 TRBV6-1 CASSEIYTGTQPQHF TGTGCCAGCAGTGAAATTTATACAGGGACTCAGCCCCAGCATTTT
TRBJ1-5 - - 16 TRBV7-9 CASSLEGQGGNQPQHF TGTGCCAGCAGCTTAGAGGGGCAGGGCGGCAATCAGCCCCAGCATTTT
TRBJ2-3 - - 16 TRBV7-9 CASHPRWGVSTDTQYF TGTGCCAGTCATCCTAGATGGGGGGTAAGCACAGATACGCAGTATTTT
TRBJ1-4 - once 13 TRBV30 CAWTRGGMEKLFF TGTGCCTGGACACGGGGGGGTATGGAAAAACTGTTTTTT